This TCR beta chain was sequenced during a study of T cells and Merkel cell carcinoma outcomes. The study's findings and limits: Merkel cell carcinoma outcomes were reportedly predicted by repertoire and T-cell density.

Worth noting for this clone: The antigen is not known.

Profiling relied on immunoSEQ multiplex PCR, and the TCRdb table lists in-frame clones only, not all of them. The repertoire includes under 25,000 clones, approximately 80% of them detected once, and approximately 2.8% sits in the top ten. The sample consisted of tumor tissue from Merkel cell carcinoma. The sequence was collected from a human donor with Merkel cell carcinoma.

As DNA, the CDR3 is TGCGCCAGCAGCCTACCCGTAGGGGGATACCCATCCTACGAGCAGTACTTC. Translating gives CASSLPVGGYPSYEQYF. This chain links TRBV5-1 with TRBJ2-7; TRBD1 might be the D (6 bases). The length of the CDR3 is 17 residues. CDR1 is SGHRS, CDR2 YFSETQ, per germline. Deletions cut 4 bases from V and 1 base from J, with 21 bases between.